Shown below are 27 T cell receptor beta chains from a single sample sequenced in a study of blood T cell repertoires in COVID-19. The assay was immunoSEQ multiplex PCR, and TCRdb's table has in-frame clones only and misses some. The data contain about 68,000 clones, 75% to 85% of them singletons. The sequenced sample consisted of peripheral blood. The receptors stem from an elderly man with acute or convalescent COVID-19.

Regarding this clone: At one of its ends the junction is not consistent with the germline gene, which may arise from a read error. The chain uses TRBV28 and TRBJ2-7, with 7 positions matching TRBD1. CDR3 size: 14 residues. The germline CDR1 and CDR2 sequences are MDHEN and SYDVKM. The chain's CDR3 is CASSMTGQTYQQYF. CDR3 sequence (DNA): TGTGCCAGCAGTATGACGGGACAGACCTACCAGCAGTACTTC.

The rearrangement links TRBV5-6 to TRBJ2-1; 7 bases are a match to TRBD1. Germline V gene lookup returns CDR1 SGHDT and CDR2 YYEEEE. V was clipped by 0 bases and J by 8 bases; unmatched bases: 11. The CDR3 length is 16 residues. CDR3 DNA: TGTGCCAGCAGCTTGGTTGGGACAGACGGCCGGGATGAGCAGTTCTTC. Protein product: CASSLVGTDGRDEQFF. The whole variable domain, remainder taken from reference TRBV5-6 and TRBJ2-1, is DAGVTQSPTHLIKTRGQQVTLRCSPKSGHDTVSWYQQALGQGPQFIFQYYEEEERQRGNFPDRFSGHQFPNYSSELNVNALLLGDSALYLCASSLVGTDGRDEQFFGPGTRLTVL.

V usage is TRBV4-1 and J usage is TRBJ2-1; 11 bases map to TRBD2. Germline V gene sequence: CDR1 MGHRA, CDR2 YSYEKL. J lost 7 bases, V lost 1 base, and 3 bases had no gene match. The CDR3 length is 15 residues. The CDR3 nucleotides are TGCGCCAGCAGCCAAGTTCCTAGCGGGAGGAATGAGCAGTTCTTC. This sequence encodes CASSQVPSGRNEQFF.

In regard to this clone: One end of the junction fails to match germline, which may point to a read error. This sequence joins TRBV28 and TRBJ1-6; D is unclear. The CDR3 is 15 amino acids. CDR1 MDHEN and CDR2 SYDVKM come from the germline V gene. CDR3 coding DNA: TGCCTCGAGGGTGTCCCGCGCTCCTATAATTCACCCCTCCACTTT. It translates to CLEGVPRSYNSPLHF.

The CDR3 reads CASSIADTGNTIYF. The CDR3 DNA is TGTGCCAGTAGTATTGCAGACACTGGAAACACCATATATTTT. V and J are TRBV19 and TRBJ1-3, with D hard to call. The CDR3 has 14 residues. The germline CDR1 and CDR2 sequences are LNHDA and SQIVND (reference sequence). Trimming shortened V by 3 bases and J by 2 bases, and 8 bases separated the two germline ends.

Points on this clone: This may be a read error, as it is one base from a much larger clone. Within the sample, other DNA sequences also encode this same CDR3. The chain recombines TRBV5-1 with TRBJ1-5; 8 nucleotides match TRBD1. Germline values: CDR1 SGHRS, CDR2 YFSETQ. This CDR3 has 15 residues. DNA of the CDR3: TGCGCCAGCAGCTTTTCAGGGGGCGGCAATCAGCCCCAACATTTT. It specifies CASSFSGGGNQPQHF.

This chain joins TRBV6-1 and TRBJ2-7; a weak D match, TRBD2 (6 bases). Trimming took off 2 bases at V and 4 bases at J, with 15 bases between the two ends. Germline assignment: CDR1 MNHNS and CDR2 SASEGT. This CDR3 comprises 15 residues. The CDR3 sequence is CASSELPSTRYEQYF. The CDR3, as DNA: TGTGCCAGCAGTGAACTCCCCTCGACTAGATACGAGCAGTACTTC.

The genes are TRBV7-2 and TRBJ1-2; possibly TRBD1 for D (5 bases). The CDR3 has 17 residues. From germline, CDR1 is SGHTA and CDR2 FQGNSA. Trimming left V 2 bases short and J 2 bases short, with 18 bases between. The CDR3, as DNA: TGTGCCAGCAGCTTACTAGACAGAACACATCCCAACTATGGCTACACCTTC. Its translation is CASSLLDRTHPNYGYTF.

V is TRBV9 and J is TRBJ1-1; 8 nucleotides line up with TRBD1. V lost 0 bases, J lost 6 bases, and 4 bases stayed unmatched. The germline V gene encodes CDR1 SGDLS and CDR2 YYNGEE. This CDR3 has 14 amino acids. The CDR3 spells CASSVVNRGSEAFF. The CDR3 DNA sequence: TGTGCCAGCAGCGTAGTGAACAGGGGGTCTGAAGCTTTCTTT.

V gene TRBV7-9 combines with J gene TRBJ1-4; a possible D gene is TRBD1 (5 bases). V lost 6 bases, J lost 4 bases, and 12 bases lay in between. The CDR3 sequence is 14 residues long. Germline V gives CDR1 SEHNR, CDR2 FQNEAQ (reference sequence). DNA for the CDR3: TGTGCCAGCAGGGACACTTCCCATAATGAAAAACTGTTTTTT. Protein: CASRDTSHNEKLFF.

This clone has just a few counts. The chain is built from TRBV27 and TRBJ1-1; D not certain. Germline CDR1 reads MNHEY; CDR2 reads SMNVEV (reference sequence). The CDR3 totals 15 residues. V was trimmed by 3 bases and J by 1 base, leaving 12 bases between them. CDR3 DNA sequence: TGTGCCAGCAGTTTGGGCAGCTTAAAGAACACTGAAGCTTTCTTT. It encodes CASSLGSLKNTEAFF.

The rearrangement uses TRBV5-1 and TRBJ1-6; D is perhaps TRBD1 (6 bases). CDR1 is SGHRS and CDR2 is YFSETQ in the germline V gene. Trimming shortened V by 3 bases and J by 7 bases, and 26 bases separated the two germline ends. The CDR3 spans 19 residues. The DNA of the CDR3 is TGCGCCAGCAGCTACAGTCCTTTAGCCGTAACAGGGACCAATTCACCCCTCCACTTT. Translation: CASSYSPLAVTGTNSPLHF.

The J gene is TRBJ1-1, the V gene TRBV7-6; 9 positions agree with TRBD1. The V gene's germline CDR1 is SGHVS and CDR2 FNYEAQ. The CDR3 consists of 14 residues. With V trimmed by 6 bases and J by 4 bases, 6 bases remained unmatched. CDR3 region: CASSSTGGLTEAFF. CDR3 nucleotides: TGTGCCAGCAGTTCCACAGGGGGCCTCACTGAAGCTTTCTTT.

This rearrangement joins TRBV27 to TRBJ2-5, with a weak D call TRBD2 (7 bases). The V gene lost 3 bases and the J gene lost 5 bases, with 22 bases spanning the gap. CDR1 MNHEY and CDR2 SMNVEV come from the germline V gene (reference sequence). CDR3 size: 17 residues. The CDR3 DNA is TGTGCCAGCAGTTTCCTTTCCGGACTAGTAAGGGGGGAGACCCAGTACTTC. Its translation: CASSFLSGLVRGETQYF.

The V call is TRBV7-7, the J call TRBJ2-2; 11 bases agree with TRBD2. The length of the CDR3 is 15 residues. Germline V lookup: CDR1 SSHAT, CDR2 FNYEAQ (reference sequence). With 5 bases clipped from V and 6 bases from J, the junction kept 5 bases outside the gene matches. The CDR3 protein is CASSPVAGGPGELFF. Here the CDR3 DNA reads TGTGCCAGCAGCCCAGTAGCGGGAGGGCCCGGGGAGCTGTTTTTT.

This clone was recorded only once. The chain carries TRBV15 and TRBJ2-2, with 7 positions matching TRBD1. V shed 5 bases and J 5 bases; nucleotides not matched to a gene: 5. This CDR3 is 14 amino acids long. Germline assignment: CDR1 LNHNV and CDR2 YYDKDF (reference sequence). CDR3 region: CATSPYRGTGELFF. Here the CDR3 DNA reads TGTGCCACCAGCCCTTACAGGGGAACCGGGGAGCTGTTTTTT.

The chain uses TRBV20-1 and TRBJ1-1, with D hard to call. CDR1 and CDR2 (germline): DFQATT, SNEGSKA (reference sequence). Between the trimmed V and J ends, which lost 1 base and 8 bases, there was a span of 5 bases. The CDR3 is 10 amino acids. CDR3: CSARVPEAFF. CDR3 in DNA: TGCAGTGCTAGAGTTCCGGAAGCTTTCTTT.

This chain links TRBV3-1 (or the pseudogene TRBV3-2) with TRBJ1-2; tentative D call: TRBD1 (6 bases). This CDR3 has 16 residues. The V gene's germline CDR1 is LGHDT and CDR2 YNNKEL (reference sequence). Trimming left V 1 base short and J 1 base short, with 13 bases between. CDR3 DNA sequence: TGTGCCAGCAGCCAAGGCCAGGGGCCCCTTAACTATGGCTACACCTTC. Encoded protein: CASSQGQGPLNYGYTF.

The chain uses TRBV10-3 and TRBJ1-5; D gene uncertain. CDR3 length: 13 residues. The V end lost 9 bases, the J end lost 7 bases, and 16 bases lay between the germline ends. CDR1 is ENHRY and CDR2 is SYGVKD in the germline V gene. CDR3 region: CAISGEGAQPQHF. DNA for the CDR3: TGTGCCATATCTGGGGAGGGCGCGCAGCCCCAGCATTTT.

The chain employs TRBV11-3 and TRBJ2-7; 7 nucleotides align to TRBD1. CDR1 and CDR2 from the germline V gene are SGHNT and YENEEA. V was clipped by 6 bases and J by 2 bases; unmatched bases: 4. This CDR3 region has 13 residues. Here the CDR3 DNA reads TGTGCCAGCAGTCGACAGGGCACCTACGAGCAGTACTTC. This encodes CASSRQGTYEQYF.

J is TRBJ2-3 and V is TRBV28; a possible D gene is TRBD1 (5 bases). Germline CDR1 and CDR2: MDHEN and SYDVKM. V was cut by 8 bases and J by 0 bases, with 12 bases left in between. The CDR3 sequence is 14 residues long. CDR3 in amino acids: CASLAQGSTDTQYF. In DNA, the CDR3 is TGTGCCAGCTTGGCCCAGGGTAGCACAGATACGCAGTATTTT.

The rearrangement links TRBV6-5 to TRBJ1-1; 7 nucleotides agree with TRBD1. The CDR3 loop spans 14 amino acids. From germline, CDR1 is MNHEY and CDR2 SVGAGI. V lost 6 bases to trimming and J lost 5 bases; unmatched junction nucleotides: 9. The CDR3 DNA reads as TGTGCCAGCAGACTACAGGGGAGTGGTACTGAAGCTTTCTTT. This gives the protein CASRLQGSGTEAFF.

The gene calls are TRBV7-8 and TRBJ2-5; TRBD1 aligns across 8 bases. This CDR3 region has 14 residues. In germline, CDR1 is SGHVS, CDR2 FQNEAQ. Trimming cost V 4 bases and J 3 bases; bases outside gene matches: 4. The CDR3 bases are TGTGCCAGCAGCTCCCGGACAGGGAAAGAGACCCAGTACTTC. Translation: CASSSRTGKETQYF.

V usage is TRBV10-3 and J usage is TRBJ2-5; 11 bases are a match to TRBD2. This CDR3 is 16 amino acids long. Germline V gene sequence: CDR1 ENHRY, CDR2 SYGVKD. V lost 3 bases to trimming and J lost 2 bases; unmatched junction nucleotides: 5. The CDR3 spells CAISETLAGAQETQYF. Here the CDR3 DNA reads TGTGCCATCAGTGAAACACTAGCGGGGGCTCAAGAGACCCAGTACTTC.

This chain connects TRBV6-5 to TRBJ1-3; D unclear. Germline V gene sequence: CDR1 MNHEY, CDR2 SVGAGI. The CDR3 spans 14 residues. V was pared by 8 bases and J by 0 bases, with 11 bases between. The CDR3: CASGMAGSGNTIYF. CDR3 DNA sequence: TGTGCCAGCGGCATGGCAGGCTCTGGAAACACCATATATTTT.

The chain uses TRBV7-3 and TRBJ1-1; D gene uncertain. Germline CDR1 is SGHTA and CDR2 is FQGTGA. The CDR3 spans 13 residues. Between the trimmed V and J ends, which lost 1 base and 5 bases, there was a span of 8 bases. The CDR3 coding sequence is TGTGCCAGCAGCTTAAACCCGGGGACTGAAGCTTTCTTT. Amino acids: CASSLNPGTEAFF.

The J gene is TRBJ2-3, the V gene TRBV7-8, with 13 nucleotides matching TRBD2. Trimming cost V 5 bases and J 4 bases; bases outside gene matches: 6. The germline V gene has CDR1 SGHVS and CDR2 FQNEAQ. The CDR3 spans 16 residues. The CDR3 coding sequence is TGTGCCAGCAGCCAGGGACTAGCGGGGAGGGCAGATACGCAGTATTTT. Residues: CASSQGLAGRADTQYF.